This T cell receptor (beta chain) is drawn from a study of molecular identifiers for immune sequencing clone quantification. Overall study results and limits: The share of molecules held by clones above 20 RNA copies was over 99% in effector cells and under 1% in naive cells. Jurkat TCR RNA that was spiked in from one cell was reportedly detectable among one million naive cells.

For naive CD8 T cells, sorting used the CD8+CD4-CCR7+CD45RA+ phenotype. TCRdb redid the calling of the PCR reads with MiXCR, one entry per CDR3 protein. The sample gives some 320,000 distinct CDR3 sequences, over 20% of which show up once; 0.7% to 0.9% is in the top ten. This clonotype was seen many times. The antigen remains undetermined. Specimen: naive CD8+ T cells from blood, with Jurkat cell RNA spiked in. The subset here: FACS-sorted CD8+CD4-CCR7+CD45RA+ naive T cells. This clonotype was sampled from a human donor in good health. Some libraries in this study had Jurkat cell RNA spiked in.

CDR3 nucleotide sequence: TGTGCCAGCAGCTTAGTGGCGGGAGCTGGGAACGAGCAGTACTTC. Protein sequence: CASSLVAGAGNEQYF. V is TRBV7-9 and J is TRBJ2-7; 7 bases match TRBD2. V dropped 1 base and J dropped 5; count of bases not matched to a gene: 8. CDR1 and CDR2 (germline): SEHNR, FQNEAQ (reference sequence). The CDR3 has 15 amino acids.